The sequence of this T cell receptor (beta chain) was determined in a study of cytomegalovirus exposure and HLA in healthy donors. The overall study: The study placed 70% to 90% of its roughly 430 genotyped donors in the Caucasian-associated ancestry cluster.

PCR amplification relied on 60 Vbeta primers (plus 13 Jbeta primers). TCRdb's table, derived via immunoSEQ multiplex PCR, lists solely in-frame clones and lacks some. The repertoire holds 210,000 or so clones, with around 89% as singletons. Whole-study findings and limits: A later analysis linked a missense DCLRE1C variant to TCR beta V- and J-gene trimming. It was reported in a later analysis that an Asian-associated ancestry cluster showed fewer N-insertions than the roughly 660-donor mean.

For this clone: As yet, its antigen is unknown.

Germline V CDR1 and CDR2: LNHNV, YYDKDF (reference sequence). V lost 1 base to trimming and J lost 3 bases; unmatched junction nucleotides: 13. The CDR3 is 18 residues long. This clonotype originated in a woman aged 18-29 years in good health and CMV-seronegative. V usage is TRBV15 and J usage is TRBJ2-7; 9 positions agree with TRBD1. The source material was PBMCs. CDR3 in DNA: TGTGCCACCAGCAGAGCCCACGGGGGACAGGGAAAGGTCTACGAGCAGTACTTC. Translated, it gives CATSRAHGGQGKVYEQYF.